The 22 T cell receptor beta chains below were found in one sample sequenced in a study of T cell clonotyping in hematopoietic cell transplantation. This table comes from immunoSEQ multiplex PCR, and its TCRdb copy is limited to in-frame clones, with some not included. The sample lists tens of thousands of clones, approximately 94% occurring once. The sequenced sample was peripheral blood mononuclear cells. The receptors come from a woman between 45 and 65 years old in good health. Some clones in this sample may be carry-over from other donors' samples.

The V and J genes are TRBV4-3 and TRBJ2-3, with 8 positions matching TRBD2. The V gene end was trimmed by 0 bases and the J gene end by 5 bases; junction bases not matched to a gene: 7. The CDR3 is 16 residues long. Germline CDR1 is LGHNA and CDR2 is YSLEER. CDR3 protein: CASSQDRAGAGDTQYF. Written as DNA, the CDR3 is TGCGCCAGCAGCCAAGACAGAGCGGGGGCTGGAGATACGCAGTATTTT.

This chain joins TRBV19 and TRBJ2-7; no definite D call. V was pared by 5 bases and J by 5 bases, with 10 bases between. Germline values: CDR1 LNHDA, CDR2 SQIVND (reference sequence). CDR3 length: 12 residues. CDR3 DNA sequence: TGTGCCAGTAGTTCCTCGATGGACGAGCAGTACTTC. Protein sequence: CASSSSMDEQYF.

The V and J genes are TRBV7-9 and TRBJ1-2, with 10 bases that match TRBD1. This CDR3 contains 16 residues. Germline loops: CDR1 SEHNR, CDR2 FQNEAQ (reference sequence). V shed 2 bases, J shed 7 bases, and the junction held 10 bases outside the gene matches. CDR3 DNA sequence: TGTGCCAGCAGCTTACTTTCCGGGACAGGGGACCCTGGCTACACCTTC. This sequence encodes CASSLLSGTGDPGYTF.

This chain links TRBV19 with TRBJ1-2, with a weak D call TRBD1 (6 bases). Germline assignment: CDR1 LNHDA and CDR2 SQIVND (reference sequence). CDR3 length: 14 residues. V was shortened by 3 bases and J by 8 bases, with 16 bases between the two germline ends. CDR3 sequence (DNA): TGTGCCAGTAGTATTGAGTGGGGACACCAGGGCTACACCTTC. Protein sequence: CASSIEWGHQGYTF.

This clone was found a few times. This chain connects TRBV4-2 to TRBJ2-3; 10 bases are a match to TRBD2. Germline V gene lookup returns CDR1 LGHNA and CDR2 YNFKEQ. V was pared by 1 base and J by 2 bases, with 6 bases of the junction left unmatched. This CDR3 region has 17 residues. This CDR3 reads CASSQVSSGGSTDTQYF. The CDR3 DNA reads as TGTGCCAGCAGCCAAGTCAGTAGCGGGGGGTCCACAGATACGCAGTATTTT.

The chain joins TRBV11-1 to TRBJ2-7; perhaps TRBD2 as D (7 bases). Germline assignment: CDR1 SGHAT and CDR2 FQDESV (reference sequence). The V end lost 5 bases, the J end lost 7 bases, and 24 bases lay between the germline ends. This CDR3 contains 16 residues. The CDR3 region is CASSPSGGAASDEQYF. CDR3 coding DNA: TGTGCCAGCAGCCCTAGTGGGGGGGCGGCTTCTGATGAGCAGTACTTC.

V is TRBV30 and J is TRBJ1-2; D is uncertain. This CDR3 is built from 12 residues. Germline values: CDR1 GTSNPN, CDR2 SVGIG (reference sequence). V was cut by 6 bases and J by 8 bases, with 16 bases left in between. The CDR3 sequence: CACLSGLGGYTF. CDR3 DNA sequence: TGTGCCTGCTTAAGCGGGCTTGGAGGCTACACCTTC.

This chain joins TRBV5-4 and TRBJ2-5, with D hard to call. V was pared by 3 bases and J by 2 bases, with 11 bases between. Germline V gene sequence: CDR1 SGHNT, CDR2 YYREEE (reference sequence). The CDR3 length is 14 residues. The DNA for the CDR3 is TGTGCCAGCAGCTCTATGGACGTACAAGAGACCCAGTACTTC. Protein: CASSSMDVQETQYF.

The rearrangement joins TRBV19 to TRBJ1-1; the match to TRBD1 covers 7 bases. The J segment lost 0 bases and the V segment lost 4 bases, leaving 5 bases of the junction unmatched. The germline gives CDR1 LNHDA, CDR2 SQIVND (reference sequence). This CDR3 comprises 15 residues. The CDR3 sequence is CASSTPGTVNTEAFF. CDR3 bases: TGTGCCAGTAGTACACCCGGGACAGTGAACACTGAAGCTTTCTTT. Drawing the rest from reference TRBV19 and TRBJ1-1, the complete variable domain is DGGITQSPKYLFRKEGQNVTLSCEQNLNHDAMYWYRQDPGQGLRLIYYSQIVNDFQKGDIAEGYSVSREKKESFPLTVTSAQKNPTAFYLCASSTPGTVNTEAFFGQGTRLTVV.

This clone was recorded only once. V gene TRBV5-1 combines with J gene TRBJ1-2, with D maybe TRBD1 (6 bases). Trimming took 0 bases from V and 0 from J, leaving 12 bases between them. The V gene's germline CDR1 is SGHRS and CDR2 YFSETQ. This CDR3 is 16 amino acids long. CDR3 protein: CASSLGFRGSNYGYTF. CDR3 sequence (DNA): TGCGCCAGCAGCTTGGGTTTCAGGGGTTCTAACTATGGCTACACCTTC.

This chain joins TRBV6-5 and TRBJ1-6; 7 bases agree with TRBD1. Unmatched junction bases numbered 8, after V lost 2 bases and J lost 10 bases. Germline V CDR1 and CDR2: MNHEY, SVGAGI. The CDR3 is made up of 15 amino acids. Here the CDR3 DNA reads TGTGCCAGCAGTTACACGAACAGGGGAGAGTCACCCCTCCACTTT. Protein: CASSYTNRGESPLHF.

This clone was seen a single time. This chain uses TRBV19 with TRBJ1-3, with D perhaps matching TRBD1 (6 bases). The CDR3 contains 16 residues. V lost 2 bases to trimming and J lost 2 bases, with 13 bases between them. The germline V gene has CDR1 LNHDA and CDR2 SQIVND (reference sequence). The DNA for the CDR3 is TGTGCCAGTAGTATACGGACAGTTTCTCCTGGAAACACCATATATTTT. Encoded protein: CASSIRTVSPGNTIYF.

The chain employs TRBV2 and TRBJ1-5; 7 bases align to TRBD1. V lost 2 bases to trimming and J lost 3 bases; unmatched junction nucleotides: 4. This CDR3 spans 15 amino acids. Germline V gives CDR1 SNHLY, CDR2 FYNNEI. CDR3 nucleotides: TGTGCCAGCAGTGAACAGGGGGGAGACAATCAGCCCCAGCATTTT. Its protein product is CASSEQGGDNQPQHF.

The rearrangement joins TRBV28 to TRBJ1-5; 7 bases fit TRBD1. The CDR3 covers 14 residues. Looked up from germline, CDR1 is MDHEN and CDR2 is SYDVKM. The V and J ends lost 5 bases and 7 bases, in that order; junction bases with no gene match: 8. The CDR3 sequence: CASSQTGSGQPQHF. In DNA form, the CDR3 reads TGTGCCAGCAGTCAGACAGGGTCAGGCCAGCCCCAGCATTTT.

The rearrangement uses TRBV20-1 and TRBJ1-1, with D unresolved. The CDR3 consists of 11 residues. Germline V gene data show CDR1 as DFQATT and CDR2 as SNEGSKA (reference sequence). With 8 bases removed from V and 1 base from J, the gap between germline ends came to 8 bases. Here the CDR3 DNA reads TGCAGTTCCCTGACGAACACTGAAGCTTTCTTT. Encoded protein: CSSLTNTEAFF.

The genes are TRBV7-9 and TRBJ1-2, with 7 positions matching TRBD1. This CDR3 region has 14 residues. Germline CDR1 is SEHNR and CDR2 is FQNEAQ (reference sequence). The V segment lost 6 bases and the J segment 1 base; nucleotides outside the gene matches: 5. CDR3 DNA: TGTGCCAGCAGTTCGGGACAGATTAACTATGGCTACACCTTC. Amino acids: CASSSGQINYGYTF.

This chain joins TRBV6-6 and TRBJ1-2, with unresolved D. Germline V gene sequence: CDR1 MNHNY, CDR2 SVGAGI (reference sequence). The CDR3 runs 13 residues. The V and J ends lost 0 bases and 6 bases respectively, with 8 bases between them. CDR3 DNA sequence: TGTGCCAGCAGTTACTCGACCGGAGATGGCTACACCTTC. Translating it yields CASSYSTGDGYTF.

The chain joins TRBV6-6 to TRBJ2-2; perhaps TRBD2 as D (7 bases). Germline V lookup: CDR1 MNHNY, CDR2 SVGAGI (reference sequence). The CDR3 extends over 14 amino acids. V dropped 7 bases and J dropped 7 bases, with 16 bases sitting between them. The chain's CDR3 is CASTEGGAIGELFF. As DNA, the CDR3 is TGTGCCAGCACCGAGGGGGGGGCGATCGGGGAGCTGTTTTTT.

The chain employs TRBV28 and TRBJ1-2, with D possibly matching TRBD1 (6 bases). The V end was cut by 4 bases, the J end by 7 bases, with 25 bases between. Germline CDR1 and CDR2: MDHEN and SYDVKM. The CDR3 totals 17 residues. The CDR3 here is CASSSPRGEGVGSGYTF. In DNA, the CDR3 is TGTGCCAGCAGTTCCCCCCGGGGAGAGGGGGTCGGCTCTGGCTACACCTTC.

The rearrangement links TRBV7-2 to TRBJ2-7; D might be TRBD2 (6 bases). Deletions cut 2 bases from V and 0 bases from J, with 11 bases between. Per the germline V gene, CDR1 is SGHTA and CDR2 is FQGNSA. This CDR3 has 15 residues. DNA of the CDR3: TGTGCCAGCAGCTTAATTCCCGGGGGCTCCTACGAGCAGTACTTC. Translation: CASSLIPGGSYEQYF. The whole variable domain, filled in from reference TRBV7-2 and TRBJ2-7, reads GAGVSQSPSNKVTEKGKDVELRCDPISGHTALYWYRQSLGQGLEFLIYFQGNSAPDKSGLPSDRFSAERTGGSVSTLTIQRTQQEDSAVYLCASSLIPGGSYEQYFGPGTRLTVT.

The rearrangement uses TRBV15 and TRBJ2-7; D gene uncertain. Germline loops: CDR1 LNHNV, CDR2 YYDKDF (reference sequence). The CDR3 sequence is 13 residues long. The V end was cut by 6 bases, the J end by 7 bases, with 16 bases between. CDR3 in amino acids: CATSWGKLREQYF. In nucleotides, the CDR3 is TGTGCCACCAGTTGGGGAAAATTGAGAGAGCAGTACTTC.

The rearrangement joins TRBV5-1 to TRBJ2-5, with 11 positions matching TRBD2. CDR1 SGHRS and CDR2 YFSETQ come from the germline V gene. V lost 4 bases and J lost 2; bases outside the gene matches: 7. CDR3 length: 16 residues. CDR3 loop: CASSLRLAGFQETQYF. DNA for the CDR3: TGCGCCAGCAGCCTCCGACTAGCGGGGTTTCAAGAGACCCAGTACTTC.